This TCR beta chain derives from a study of blood T cell repertoires in COVID-19. CDR3 length equals 12 residues. V gave up 5 bases and J gave up 3 bases, with 8 bases separating them. Sequencing used immunoSEQ multiplex PCR; TCRdb keeps in-frame clones, though not all of them. Of 400,000 to 550,000 clones in the sample, about 89% were seen once. This TCR was sampled from a woman in her twenties or thirties with acute or convalescent COVID-19. Sequencing input: peripheral blood. The chain couples TRBV12-3 or TRBV12-4 to TRBJ2-7, with a possible D match to TRBD1 (6 bases). The CDR3 bases are TGTGCCAGCAGTGACAGGAACTACGAGCAGTACTTC. Translated, it gives CASSDRNYEQYF.